Below, one TCR beta chain is given with its context. Germline V gene data show CDR1 as SGHAT and CDR2 as FQNNGV. The CDR3 runs to 17 residues. V was shortened by 1 base and J by 5 bases, with 20 bases between the two germline ends. Individuals aged about 18 to 90 years were recruited from approximately 22 US areas. Repertoires were generated with immunoSEQ multiplex PCR, while TCRdb's copy carries only in-frame clones and drops some. The profile shows over 200,000 clones, approximately 83% of them singletons. The sample comes from a study of blood T cell repertoires in COVID-19. The receptor was derived from a woman in her forties or fifties who had recovered from COVID-19. This chain connects TRBV11-2 to TRBJ2-5, with D tentatively TRBD1 (5 bases). Specimen: PBMCs or T cells enriched from blood (not recorded which). The chain's CDR3 is CASSLGMRTKKGETQYF. CDR3 in DNA: TGTGCCAGCAGCTTAGGAATGAGGACAAAAAAGGGGGAGACCCAGTACTTC.